This T cell receptor (beta chain) was found in a study of cytomegalovirus exposure and HLA in healthy donors. Study observations and caveats: The authors later linked a missense DCLRE1C variant to TCR beta V- and J-gene trimming.

The table lists this clone with a few counts. As yet, its antigen is unknown. From germline, CDR1 is LNHDA and CDR2 SQIVND (reference sequence). Losses at the gene ends were 5 bases for V and 1 base for J; bases not matched to a gene: 6. This CDR3 spans 16 amino acids. The PCR had 60 Vbeta and 13 Jbeta primers. Assay used: immunoSEQ multiplex PCR; TCRdb lists only in-frame clones, some missing. This sample has about 190,000 clones; roughly 77% occur once, and the top ten carry 1.6%. This sequence originates from a woman aged 50 to 65 in good health and CMV-seronegative. This rearrangement joins TRBV19 to TRBJ2-2, with TRBD1 matching over 8 bases. The sequenced sample was PBMCs. The CDR3 nucleotides are TGTGCCAGTAGTCCCCGGGGACAGGTGAACACCGGGGAGCTGTTTTTT. The encoded protein is CASSPRGQVNTGELFF. The variable domain in full, with the rest retrieved from reference TRBV19 and TRBJ2-2, is DGGITQSPKYLFRKEGQNVTLSCEQNLNHDAMYWYRQDPGQGLRLIYYSQIVNDFQKGDIAEGYSVSREKKESFPLTVTSAQKNPTAFYLCASSPRGQVNTGELFFGEGSRLTVL.